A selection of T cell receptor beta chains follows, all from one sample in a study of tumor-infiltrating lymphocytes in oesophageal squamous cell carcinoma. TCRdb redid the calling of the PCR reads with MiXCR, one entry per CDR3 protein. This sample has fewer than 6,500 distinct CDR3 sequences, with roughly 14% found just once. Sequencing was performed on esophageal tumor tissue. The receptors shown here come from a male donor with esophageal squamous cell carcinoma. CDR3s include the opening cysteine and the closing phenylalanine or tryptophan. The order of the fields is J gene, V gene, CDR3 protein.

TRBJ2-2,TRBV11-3,CASSTDRFTGELFF
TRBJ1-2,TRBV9,CASSKDRTTGYTF
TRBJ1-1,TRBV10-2,CASSGPGHTEAFF
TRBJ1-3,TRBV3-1,CASSPLDLGTPGNTIYF
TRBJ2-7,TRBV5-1,CASSFVGTEQYF
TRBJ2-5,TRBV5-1,CASCASGGSVKETQYF
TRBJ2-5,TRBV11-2,CASSLVGTVVETQYF
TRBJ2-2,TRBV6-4,CASSDSSGDTGELFF
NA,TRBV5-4,CASSLLPGTSYEQYF
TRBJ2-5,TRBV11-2,CASSVQRTGELYF
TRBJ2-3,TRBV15,CATSREPGQGAGDTQYF
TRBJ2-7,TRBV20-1,CSARDSADYEQYF
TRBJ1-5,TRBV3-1,CASSQVAGSNQPQHF
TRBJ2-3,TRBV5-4,CASSLVIAASTDTQYF
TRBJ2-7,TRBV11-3,CASSLGTGALYEQYF
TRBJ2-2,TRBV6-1,CASSEYPRGGELFF
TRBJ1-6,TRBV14,CASSKGQGISSPLHF
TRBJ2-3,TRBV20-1,CSARDILAGVTTDTQYF